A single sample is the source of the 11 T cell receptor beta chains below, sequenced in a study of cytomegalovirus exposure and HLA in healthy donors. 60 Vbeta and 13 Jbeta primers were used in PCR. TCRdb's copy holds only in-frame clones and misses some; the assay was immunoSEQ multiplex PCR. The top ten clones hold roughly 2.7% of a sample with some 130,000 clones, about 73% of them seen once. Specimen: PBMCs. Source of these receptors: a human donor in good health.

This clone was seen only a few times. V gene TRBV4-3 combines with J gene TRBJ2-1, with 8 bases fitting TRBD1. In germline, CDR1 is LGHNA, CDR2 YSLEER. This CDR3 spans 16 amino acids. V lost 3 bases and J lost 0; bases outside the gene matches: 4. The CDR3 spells CASSHGQGYSYNEQFF. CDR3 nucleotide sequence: TGCGCCAGCAGCCATGGACAGGGATACTCCTACAATGAGCAGTTCTTC.

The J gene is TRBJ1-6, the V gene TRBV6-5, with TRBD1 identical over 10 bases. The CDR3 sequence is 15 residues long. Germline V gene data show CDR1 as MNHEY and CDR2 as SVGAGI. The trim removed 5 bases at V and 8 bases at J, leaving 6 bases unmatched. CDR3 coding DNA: TGTGCCAGCAGTCGCTACGGGACAGGGGATTCACCCCTCCACTTT. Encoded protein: CASSRYGTGDSPLHF.

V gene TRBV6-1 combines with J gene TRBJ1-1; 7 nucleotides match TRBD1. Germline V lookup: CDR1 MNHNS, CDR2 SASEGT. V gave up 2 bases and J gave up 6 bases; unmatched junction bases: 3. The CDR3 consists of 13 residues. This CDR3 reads CASSEYRGSEAFF. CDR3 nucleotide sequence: TGTGCCAGCAGTGAATACAGGGGCTCTGAAGCTTTCTTT.

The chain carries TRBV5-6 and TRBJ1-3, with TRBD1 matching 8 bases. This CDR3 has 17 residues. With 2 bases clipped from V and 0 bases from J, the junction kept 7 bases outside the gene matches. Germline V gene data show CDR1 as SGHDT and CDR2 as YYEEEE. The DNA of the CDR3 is TGTGCCAGCAGCTTTACCGGGACAGGACTCTCTGGAAACACCATATATTTT. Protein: CASSFTGTGLSGNTIYF. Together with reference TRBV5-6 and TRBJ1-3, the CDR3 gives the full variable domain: DAGVTQSPTHLIKTRGQQVTLRCSPKSGHDTVSWYQQALGQGPQFIFQYYEEEERQRGNFPDRFSGHQFPNYSSELNVNALLLGDSALYLCASSFTGTGLSGNTIYFGEGSWLTVV.

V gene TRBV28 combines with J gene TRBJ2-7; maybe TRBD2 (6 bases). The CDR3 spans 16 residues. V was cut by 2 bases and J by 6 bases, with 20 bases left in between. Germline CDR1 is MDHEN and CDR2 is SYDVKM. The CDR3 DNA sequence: TGTGCCAGCAGTTTAACTCGGGCCGGATTGCGGGGCGAGCAGTACTTC. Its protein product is CASSLTRAGLRGEQYF.

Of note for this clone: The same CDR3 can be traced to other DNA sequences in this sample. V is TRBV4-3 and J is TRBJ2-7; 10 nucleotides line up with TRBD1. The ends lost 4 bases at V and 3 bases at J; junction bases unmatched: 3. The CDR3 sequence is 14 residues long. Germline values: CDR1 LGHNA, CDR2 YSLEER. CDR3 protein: CASSPGQGNYEQYF. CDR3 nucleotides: TGCGCCAGCAGCCCGGGACAGGGGAACTACGAGCAGTACTTC.

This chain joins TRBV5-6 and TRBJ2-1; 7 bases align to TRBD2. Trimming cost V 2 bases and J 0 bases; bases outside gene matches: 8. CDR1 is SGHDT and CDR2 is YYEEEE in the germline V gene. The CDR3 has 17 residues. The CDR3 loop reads CASSLGSLAYSYNEQFF. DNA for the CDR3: TGTGCCAGCAGCTTAGGATCACTAGCGTACTCCTACAATGAGCAGTTCTTC.

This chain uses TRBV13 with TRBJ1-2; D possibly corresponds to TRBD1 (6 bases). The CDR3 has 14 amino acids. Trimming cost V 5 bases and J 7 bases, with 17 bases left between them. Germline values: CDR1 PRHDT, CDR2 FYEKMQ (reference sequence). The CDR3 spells CASSRSGGPRGYTF. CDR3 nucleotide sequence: TGTGCCAGCAGCCGATCGGGGGGCCCTCGTGGCTACACCTTC.

The CDR3: CAISVLAGSTDTQYF. The CDR3 DNA reads as TGTGCCATCAGTGTACTAGCGGGGAGCACAGATACGCAGTATTTT. The chain has TRBV10-3 and TRBJ2-3; 10 bases fit TRBD2. Losses at the gene ends were 4 bases for V and 0 bases for J; bases not matched to a gene: 1. Germline V CDR1 and CDR2: ENHRY, SYGVKD. CDR3 length: 15 amino acids.

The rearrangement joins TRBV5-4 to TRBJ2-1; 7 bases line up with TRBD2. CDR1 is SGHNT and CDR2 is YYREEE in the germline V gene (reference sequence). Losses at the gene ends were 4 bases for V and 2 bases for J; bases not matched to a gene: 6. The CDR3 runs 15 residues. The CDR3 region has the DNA TGTGCCAGCAGCCGAAGCGGGGTGACCTACAATGAGCAGTTCTTC. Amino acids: CASSRSGVTYNEQFF.

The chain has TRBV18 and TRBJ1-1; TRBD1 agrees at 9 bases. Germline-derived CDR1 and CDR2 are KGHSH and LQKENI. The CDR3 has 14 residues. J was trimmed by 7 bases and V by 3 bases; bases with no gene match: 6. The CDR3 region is CASSPSQGAGEAFF. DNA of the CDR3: TGTGCCAGCTCACCCTCACAGGGGGCGGGTGAAGCTTTCTTT.